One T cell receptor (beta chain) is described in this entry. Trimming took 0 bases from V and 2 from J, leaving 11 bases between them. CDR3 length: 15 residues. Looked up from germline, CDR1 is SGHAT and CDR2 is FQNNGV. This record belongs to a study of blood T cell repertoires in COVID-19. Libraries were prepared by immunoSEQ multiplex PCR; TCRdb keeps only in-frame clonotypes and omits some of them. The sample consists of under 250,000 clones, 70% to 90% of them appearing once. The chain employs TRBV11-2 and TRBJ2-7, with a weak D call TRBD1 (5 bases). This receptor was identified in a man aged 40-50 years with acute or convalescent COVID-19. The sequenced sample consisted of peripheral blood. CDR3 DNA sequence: TGTGCCAGCAGCTTAGACAGGACATCTACCTACGAGCAGTACTTC. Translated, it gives CASSLDRTSTYEQYF.